Sequencing of this TCR beta chain was carried out in a study of T cell repertoires in cytomegalovirus infection. General study points: HLA-C-restricted, CMV-specific TCR beta clonotypes were dominant ex vivo.

Via MiXCR, TCRdb re-called the reads, giving one row per CDR3 protein. This table holds 560,000 or so distinct CDR3 sequences, approximately 15% found once. This clonotype was observed a handful of times. Its antigen is not identified. The V gene's germline CDR1 is LNHDA and CDR2 SQIVND (reference sequence). The CDR3 consists of 13 residues. Trimming shortened V by 5 bases and J by 4 bases, and 12 bases separated the two germline ends. This chain links TRBV19 with TRBJ2-7, with D possibly matching TRBD1 (6 bases). Sequenced sample: CD8+ T cells from PBMCs. This TCR derives from a human donor in good health (CMV status not recorded). Some clones in this sample may be carry-over from other donors' samples. The CDR3 here is CASSDSRGYEQYF. The CDR3 DNA sequence: TGTGCCAGTAGTGATTCTAGGGGGTACGAGCAGTACTTC.